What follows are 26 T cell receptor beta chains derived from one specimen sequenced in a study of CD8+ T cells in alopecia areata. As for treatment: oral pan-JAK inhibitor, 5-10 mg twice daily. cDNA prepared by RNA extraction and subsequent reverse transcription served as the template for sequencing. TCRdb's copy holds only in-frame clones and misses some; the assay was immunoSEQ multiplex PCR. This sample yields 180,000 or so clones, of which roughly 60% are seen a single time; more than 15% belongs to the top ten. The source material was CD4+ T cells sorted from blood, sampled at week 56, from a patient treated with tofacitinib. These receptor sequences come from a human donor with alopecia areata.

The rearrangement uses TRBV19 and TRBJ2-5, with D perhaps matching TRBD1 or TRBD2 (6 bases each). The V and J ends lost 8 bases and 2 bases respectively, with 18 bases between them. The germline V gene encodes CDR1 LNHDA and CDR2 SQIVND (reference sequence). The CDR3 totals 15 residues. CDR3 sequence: CASAVQRGPQETQYF. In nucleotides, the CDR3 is TGTGCCAGTGCAGTACAACGGGGGCCACAAGAGACCCAGTACTTC.

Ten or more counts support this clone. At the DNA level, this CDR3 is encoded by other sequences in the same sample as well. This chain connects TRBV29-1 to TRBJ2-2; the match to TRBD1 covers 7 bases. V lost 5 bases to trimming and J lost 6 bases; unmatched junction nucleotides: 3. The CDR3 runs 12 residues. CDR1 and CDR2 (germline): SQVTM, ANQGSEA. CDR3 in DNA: TGCAGCGTTCGGACAGGTCCCGGGGAGCTGTTTTTT. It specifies CSVRTGPGELFF.

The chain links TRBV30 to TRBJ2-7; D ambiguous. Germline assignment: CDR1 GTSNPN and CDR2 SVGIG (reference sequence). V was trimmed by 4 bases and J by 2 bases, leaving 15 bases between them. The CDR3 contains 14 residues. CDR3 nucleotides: TGTGCCTGGACTCTTAGGCAGCCCCCCTACGAGCAGTACTTC. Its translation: CAWTLRQPPYEQYF. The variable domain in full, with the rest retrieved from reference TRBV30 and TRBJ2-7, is SQTIHQWPATLVQPVGSPLSLECTVEGTSNPNLYWYRQAAGRGLQLLFYSVGIGQISSEVPQNLSASRPQDRQFILSSKKLLLSDSGFYLCAWTLRQPPYEQYFGPGTRLTVT.

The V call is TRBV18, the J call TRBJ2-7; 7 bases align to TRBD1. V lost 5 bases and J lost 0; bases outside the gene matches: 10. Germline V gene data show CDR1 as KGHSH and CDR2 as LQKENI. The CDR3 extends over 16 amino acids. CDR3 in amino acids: CASSGTQGTISYEQYF. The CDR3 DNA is TGTGCCAGCTCAGGAACACAGGGGACGATCTCCTACGAGCAGTACTTC. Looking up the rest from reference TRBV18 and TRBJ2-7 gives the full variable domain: NAGVMQNPRHLVRRRGQEARLRCSPMKGHSHVYWYRQLPEEGLKFMVYLQKENIIDESGMPKERFSAEFPKEGPSILRIQQVVRGDSAAYFCASSGTQGTISYEQYFGPGTRLTVT.

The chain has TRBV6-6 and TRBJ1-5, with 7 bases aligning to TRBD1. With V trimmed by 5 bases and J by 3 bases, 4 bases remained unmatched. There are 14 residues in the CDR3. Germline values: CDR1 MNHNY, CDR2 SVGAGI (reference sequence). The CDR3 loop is CASSRDRPNQPQHF. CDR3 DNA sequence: TGTGCCAGCAGTCGGGACAGACCCAATCAGCCCCAGCATTTT.

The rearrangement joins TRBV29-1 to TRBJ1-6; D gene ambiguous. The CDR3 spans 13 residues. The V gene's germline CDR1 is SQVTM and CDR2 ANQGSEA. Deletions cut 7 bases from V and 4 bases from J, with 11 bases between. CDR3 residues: CSARTEYNSPLHF. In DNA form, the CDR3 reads TGCAGCGCTAGGACGGAGTATAATTCACCCCTCCACTTT.

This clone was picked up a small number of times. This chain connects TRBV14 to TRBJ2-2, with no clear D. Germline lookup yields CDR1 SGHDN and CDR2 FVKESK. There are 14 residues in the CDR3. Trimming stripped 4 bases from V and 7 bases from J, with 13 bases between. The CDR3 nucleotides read TGTGCCAGCAGCCTACAATGGGTCATCGGGGAGCTGTTTTTT. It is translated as CASSLQWVIGELFF.

The CDR3, as DNA: TGTGCTAGTGGTACTGGCACAGGAGGGATTTCACCCCTCCACTTT. Its translation: CASGTGTGGISPLHF. This rearrangement joins TRBV12-5 to TRBJ1-6; a possible D gene is TRBD1 (5 bases). Germline assignment: CDR1 LGHNT and CDR2 FRNRAP. Deletions cut 5 bases from V and 9 bases from J, with 17 bases between. The CDR3 is 15 amino acids.

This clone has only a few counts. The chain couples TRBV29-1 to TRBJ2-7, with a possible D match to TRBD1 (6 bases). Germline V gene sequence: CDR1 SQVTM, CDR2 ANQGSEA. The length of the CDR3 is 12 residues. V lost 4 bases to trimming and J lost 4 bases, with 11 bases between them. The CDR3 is CSVAQGRYEQYF. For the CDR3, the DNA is TGCAGCGTTGCCCAGGGGCGGTACGAGCAGTACTTC.

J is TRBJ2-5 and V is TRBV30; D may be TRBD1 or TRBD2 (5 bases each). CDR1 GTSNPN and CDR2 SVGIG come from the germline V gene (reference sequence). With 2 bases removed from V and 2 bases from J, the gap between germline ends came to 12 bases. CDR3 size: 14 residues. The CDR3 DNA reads TGTGCCTGGAGTTGGGGGTACGGACAAGAGACCCAGTACTTC. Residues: CAWSWGYGQETQYF.

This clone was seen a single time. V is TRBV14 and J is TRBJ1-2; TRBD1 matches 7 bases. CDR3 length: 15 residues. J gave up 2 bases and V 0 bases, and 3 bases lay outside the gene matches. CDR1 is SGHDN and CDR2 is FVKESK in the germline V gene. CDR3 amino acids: CASSQDYRGNYGYTF. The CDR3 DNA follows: TGTGCCAGCAGCCAAGACTACAGGGGAAACTATGGCTACACCTTC.

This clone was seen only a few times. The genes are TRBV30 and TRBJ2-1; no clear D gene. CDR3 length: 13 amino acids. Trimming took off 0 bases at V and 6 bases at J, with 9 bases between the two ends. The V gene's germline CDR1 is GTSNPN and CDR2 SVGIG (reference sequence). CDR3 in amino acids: CAWSVGLANEQFF. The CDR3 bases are TGTGCCTGGAGTGTCGGGTTAGCCAATGAGCAGTTCTTC. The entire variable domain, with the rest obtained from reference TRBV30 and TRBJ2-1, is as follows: SQTIHQWPATLVQPVGSPLSLECTVEGTSNPNLYWYRQAAGRGLQLLFYSVGIGQISSEVPQNLSASRPQDRQFILSSKKLLLSDSGFYLCAWSVGLANEQFFGPGTRLTVL.

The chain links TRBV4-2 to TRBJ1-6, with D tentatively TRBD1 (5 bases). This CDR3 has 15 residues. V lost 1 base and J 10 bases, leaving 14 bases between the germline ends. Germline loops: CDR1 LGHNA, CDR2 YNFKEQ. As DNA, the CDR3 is TGTGCCAGCAGCCAAGGGGCAGGGTACGGATCACCCCTCCACTTT. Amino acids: CASSQGAGYGSPLHF.

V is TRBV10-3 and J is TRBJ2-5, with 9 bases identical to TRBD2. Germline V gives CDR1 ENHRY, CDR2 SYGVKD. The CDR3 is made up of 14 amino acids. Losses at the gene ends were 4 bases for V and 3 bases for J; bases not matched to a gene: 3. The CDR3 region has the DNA TGTGCCATCAGTGGGGGACTAGCTGAAGAGACCCAGTACTTC. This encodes CAISGGLAEETQYF.

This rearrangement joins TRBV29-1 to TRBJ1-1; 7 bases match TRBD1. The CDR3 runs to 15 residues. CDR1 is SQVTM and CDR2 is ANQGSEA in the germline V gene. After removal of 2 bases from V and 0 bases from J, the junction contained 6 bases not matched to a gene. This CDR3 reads CSVETNRGMNTEAFF. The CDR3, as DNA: TGCAGCGTTGAAACCAACAGGGGTATGAACACTGAAGCTTTCTTT.

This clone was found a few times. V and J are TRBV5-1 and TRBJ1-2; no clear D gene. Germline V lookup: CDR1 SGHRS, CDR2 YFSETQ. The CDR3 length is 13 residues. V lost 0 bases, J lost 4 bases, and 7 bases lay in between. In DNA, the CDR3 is TGCGCCAGCAGCTTGGGGACGGTCTATGGCTACACCTTC. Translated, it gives CASSLGTVYGYTF.

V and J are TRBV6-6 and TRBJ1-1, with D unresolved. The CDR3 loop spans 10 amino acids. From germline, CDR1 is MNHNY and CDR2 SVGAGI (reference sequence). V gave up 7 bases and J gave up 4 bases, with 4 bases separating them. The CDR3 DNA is TGTGCCAGCATGGTCACTGAAGCTTTCTTT. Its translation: CASMVTEAFF.

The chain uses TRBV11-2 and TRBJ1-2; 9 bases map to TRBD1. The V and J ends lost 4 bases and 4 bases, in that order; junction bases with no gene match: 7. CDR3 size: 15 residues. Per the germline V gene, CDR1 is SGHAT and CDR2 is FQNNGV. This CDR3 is CASSSSGQGAYGYTF. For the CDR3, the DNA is TGTGCCAGCAGCTCCTCGGGACAGGGTGCCTATGGCTACACCTTC.

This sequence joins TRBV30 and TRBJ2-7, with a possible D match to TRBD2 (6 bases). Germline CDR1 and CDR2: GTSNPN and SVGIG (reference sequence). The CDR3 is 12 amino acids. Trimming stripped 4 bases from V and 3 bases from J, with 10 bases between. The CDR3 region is CAWNYGGYEQYF. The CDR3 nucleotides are TGTGCCTGGAACTACGGGGGCTACGAGCAGTACTTC.

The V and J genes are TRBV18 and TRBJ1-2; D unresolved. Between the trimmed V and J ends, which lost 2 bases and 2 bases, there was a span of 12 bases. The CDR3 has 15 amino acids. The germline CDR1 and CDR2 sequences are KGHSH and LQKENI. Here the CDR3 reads CASSPTPSINYGYTF. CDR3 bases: TGTGCCAGCTCACCAACGCCCTCAATCAACTATGGCTACACCTTC.

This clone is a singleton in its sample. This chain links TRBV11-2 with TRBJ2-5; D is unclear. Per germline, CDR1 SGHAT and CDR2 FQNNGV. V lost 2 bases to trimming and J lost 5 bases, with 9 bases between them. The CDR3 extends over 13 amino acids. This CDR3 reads CASSLWPAETQYF. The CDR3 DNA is TGTGCCAGCAGCTTATGGCCGGCGGAGACCCAGTACTTC. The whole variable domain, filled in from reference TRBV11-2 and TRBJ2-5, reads EAGVAQSPRYKIIEKRQSVAFWCNPISGHATLYWYQQILGQGPKLLIQFQNNGVVDDSQLPKDRFSAERLKGVDSTLKIQPAKLEDSAVYLCASSLWPAETQYFGPGTRLLVL.

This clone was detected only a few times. Here the CDR3 reads CASTWTANTEAFF. For the CDR3, the DNA is TGTGCCAGCACCTGGACAGCGAACACTGAAGCTTTCTTT. The chain recombines TRBV6-1 with TRBJ1-1; a weak D match, TRBD1 (6 bases). The CDR3 runs to 13 residues. With 7 bases removed from V and 1 base from J, the gap between germline ends came to 10 bases. Germline CDR1 reads MNHNS; CDR2 reads SASEGT.

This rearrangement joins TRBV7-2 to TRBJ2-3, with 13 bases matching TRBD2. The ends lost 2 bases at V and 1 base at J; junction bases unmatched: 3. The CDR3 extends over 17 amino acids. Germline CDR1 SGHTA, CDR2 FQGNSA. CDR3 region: CASSLLGTSGGTDTQYF. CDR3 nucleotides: TGTGCCAGCAGCTTACTAGGGACTAGCGGGGGCACAGATACGCAGTATTTT. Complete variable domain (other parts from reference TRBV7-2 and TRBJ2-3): GAGVSQSPSNKVTEKGKDVELRCDPISGHTALYWYRQSLGQGLEFLIYFQGNSAPDKSGLPSDRFSAERTGGSVSTLTIQRTQQEDSAVYLCASSLLGTSGGTDTQYFGPGTRLTVL.

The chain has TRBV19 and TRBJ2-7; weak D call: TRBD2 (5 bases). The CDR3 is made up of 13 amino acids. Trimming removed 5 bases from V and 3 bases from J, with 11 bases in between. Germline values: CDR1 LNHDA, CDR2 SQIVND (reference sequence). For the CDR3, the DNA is TGTGCCAGTAGTCCAGACTACGGCTACGAGCAGTACTTC. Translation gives CASSPDYGYEQYF.

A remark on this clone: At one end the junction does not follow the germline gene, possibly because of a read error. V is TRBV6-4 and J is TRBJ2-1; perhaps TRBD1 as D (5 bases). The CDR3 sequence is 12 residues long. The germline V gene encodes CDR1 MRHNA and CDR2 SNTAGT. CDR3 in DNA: TGTGCCAGCAGTGACTTCTCGGCAGGGTGGGTCTTC. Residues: CASSDFSAGWVF.

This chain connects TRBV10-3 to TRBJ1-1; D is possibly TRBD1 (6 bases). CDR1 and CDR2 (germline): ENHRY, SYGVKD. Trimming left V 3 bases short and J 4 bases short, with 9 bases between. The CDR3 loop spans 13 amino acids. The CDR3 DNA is TGTGCCATCAGTGATTGGGGGCGCACTGAAGCTTTCTTT. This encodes CAISDWGRTEAFF.